This entry describes one T cell receptor beta chain. Its target is not known. This record comes from a study of T cells in localized non-small cell lung cancer. General study results and limits: Because researchers sequenced only one region of the tumor, heterogeneity is still possible.

The CDR3 sequence is 14 residues long. The V and J ends lost 3 bases and 6 bases, in that order; junction bases with no gene match: 4. Germline-derived CDR1 and CDR2 are KGHSH and LQKENI. Data came from immunoSEQ multiplex PCR; TCRdb stores just in-frame clones and leaves some out. The sample has approximately 1,200 clones, 20% seen once. The V and J genes are TRBV18 and TRBJ1-5; 8 bases match TRBD1. The source of this sequence is a male donor aged 60 or over with stage I lung adenocarcinoma. The sequences come from normal lung tissue next to the tumor, collected before any cancer treatment. CDR3 residues: CASSPNRGSQPQHF. The CDR3 bases are TGTGCCAGCTCACCTAACAGGGGGTCTCAGCCCCAGCATTTT.